This T cell receptor beta chain was sequenced for a study of regulatory T cells in long-lasting Graves disease. Regarding the study as a whole: Favored gene segments in persistent disease were TRBV28, TRBJ1-2 and TRBJ2-5.

As to this clonotype: Its matching antigen is unknown.

According to the study, TCR beta libraries were built with iRepertoire HTBI primers and CDR3-region Arm-PCR. TCRdb ran MiXCR on the multiplex PCR reads and lists one entry per CDR3 protein. This table holds around 400,000 distinct CDR3 sequences, about a quarter found once. Time point indicated: persistent/refractory GD, antithyroid drugs over 5 years with positive TRAb. The TCR library was prepared using RNA isolated from PBMCs. CDR3 length equals 13 residues. The V gene's germline CDR1 is MNHEY and CDR2 SMNVEV (reference sequence). J gave up 7 bases and V 6 bases, and 8 bases lay outside the gene matches.

The chain employs TRBV27 and TRBJ1-2, with 7 bases lining up with TRBD1. The sequence was collected from a female donor with Graves disease. The sequencing here drew on peripheral blood mononuclear cells (PBMCs), taken when the disease was refractory, from a patient treated with antithyroid drugs. DNA for the CDR3: TGTGCCAGCAGACCAACAGGGGTGGGTGGCTACACCTTC. Amino acids: CASRPTGVGGYTF.